This T cell receptor beta chain was captured by sequencing in a study of blood T cell repertoires in COVID-19. For the study at large: The origin of the acute and convalescent COVID-19 samples was the United States, Italy and Spain. Sources were T cells, B-cell-depleted T cells, or PBMCs; the material itself was cDNA or gDNA.

Assay: immunoSEQ multiplex PCR; the TCRdb copy retains only in-frame clones and omits some. The sample holds approximately 260,000 clones, around 86% seen once. Specimen: peripheral blood. The clonotype was recovered from a woman in her fifties or sixties with active or convalescent COVID-19.

CDR3 residues: CASIPEGPGFYGYTF. CDR3 nucleotides: TGTGCCAGCATACCGGAGGGCCCGGGGTTCTATGGCTACACCTTC. The gene calls are TRBV2 and TRBJ1-2; D is unclear. V lost 7 bases and J lost 4, with 19 bases in between. The CDR3 covers 15 residues. CDR1 and CDR2 (germline): SNHLY, FYNNEI.